This T cell receptor (beta chain) was recorded in a study of shared clonotypes between healthy human individuals. Study overall: Per donor, CD8 memory used one plate, CD8 naive used two, CD4 memory used three and CD4 naive used three. Study results and limitations: An effect of sequencing depth on clonotype sharing among donors was expected.

Evenly divided among several immunoSEQ plates was the genomic DNA of each subset. Per the study methods: ImmunoSEQ output lacked quality scores and full-length reads, limiting matched filtering. This table comes from immunoSEQ multiplex PCR, and its TCRdb copy is limited to in-frame clones, with some not included. V and J calls and clone size are copied from that table; D and trimming were computed from the DNA. The sample shows fewer than 150,000 clones, 65% to 75% of them seen only once. CDR1 is SGHRS and CDR2 is YFSETQ in the germline V gene. V was shortened by 0 bases and J by 4 bases, with 11 bases between the two germline ends. The CDR3 is made up of 15 amino acids. Concerning this clone itself: Its antigen is unknown.

The sequenced sample was memory CD8+ T cells sorted from blood. This sample's subset: CD45RO+ cells pooled with CCR7-negative TemRA cells. V gene TRBV5-1 combines with J gene TRBJ2-1, with D uncertain. The receptor comes from a woman aged 25 to 39 in good health. Written as DNA, the CDR3 is TGCGCCAGCAGCTTGGCCAGCACGGCGTACAATGAGCAGTTCTTC. Encoded protein: CASSLASTAYNEQFF. The entire variable domain, with the rest obtained from reference TRBV5-1 and TRBJ2-1, is as follows: KAGVTQTPRYLIKTRGQQVTLSCSPISGHRSVSWYQQTPGQGLQFLFEYFSETQRNKGNFPGRFSGRQFSNSRSEMNVSTLELGDSALYLCASSLASTAYNEQFFGPGTRLTVL.